This T cell receptor beta chain was found in a study of T-cell memory formation after mild COVID-19. Study-level information: In these data, TCR clusters were largely donor specific.

Employing constant-segment primers, 5'RACE generated TCR alpha and TCR beta cDNA libraries bearing sample barcodes and UMIs. Via MiXCR, TCRdb re-called the 5' RACE reads, giving one row per CDR3 protein. The sample includes 200,000 to 250,000 distinct CDR3 sequences, 9.5% of them seen just once. The germline V and J ends were trimmed by 2 bases and 0 bases, with 22 bases remaining between them. CDR1 SEHNR and CDR2 FQNEAQ come from the germline V gene (reference sequence). This CDR3 region has 19 residues. The sample was PBMCs or a T cell subset sorted from them (not recorded which). This chain uses TRBV7-9 with TRBJ1-1, with D possibly TRBD1 on 5 matching bases. This TCR was recovered from a man aged 18 to 29 who had mild COVID-19 (a few samples of this study predate the infection). Cell type and time point are not known. The CDR3 spells CASSLSSGEWVKMNTEAFF. As DNA, the CDR3 is TGTGCCAGCAGCTTAAGTTCGGGGGAGTGGGTGAAGATGAACACTGAAGCTTTCTTT.